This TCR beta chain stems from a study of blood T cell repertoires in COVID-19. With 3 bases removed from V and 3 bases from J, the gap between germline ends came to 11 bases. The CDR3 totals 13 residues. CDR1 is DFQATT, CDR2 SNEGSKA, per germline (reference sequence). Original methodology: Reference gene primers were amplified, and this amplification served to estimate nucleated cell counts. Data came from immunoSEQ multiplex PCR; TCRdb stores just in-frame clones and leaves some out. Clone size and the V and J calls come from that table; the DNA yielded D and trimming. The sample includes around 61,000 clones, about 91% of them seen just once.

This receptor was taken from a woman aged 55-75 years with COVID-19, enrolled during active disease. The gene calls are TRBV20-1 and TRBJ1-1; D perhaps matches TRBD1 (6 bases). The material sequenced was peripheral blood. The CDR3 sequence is CSASRQVDTEAFF. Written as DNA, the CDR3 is TGCAGTGCTAGTCGACAGGTGGACACTGAAGCTTTCTTT.